Many counts were recorded for the clone carrying this TCR beta chain. What it binds is not known. The sample is drawn from a study of metastatic and nonmetastatic thyroid tumors. Study-wide findings and caveats: TCR beta diversity was reportedly significantly higher in malignant thyroid tumors than benign nodules, in blood and tumor.

Ahead of thyroid surgery, no patient had received treatment of any kind. Trimming removed 5 bases from V and 3 bases from J, with 14 bases in between. This CDR3 has 14 residues. CDR1 is MDHEN, CDR2 SYDVKM, per germline. Using MiXCR, TCRdb re-called clones from the PCR reads. This table holds 25,000 to 30,000 clones, about 17% found once. The sequenced material came from blood. This TCR was recovered from a female donor with papillary thyroid cancer or a benign thyroid nodule (not recorded which). Some clones in this sample may be carry-over from other donors' samples. This sequence joins TRBV28 and TRBJ2-7; possibly TRBD2 for D (5 bases). This chain's CDR3 is CASSAFGRDYEQYF. The DNA for the CDR3 is TGTGCCAGCAGTGCATTCGGACGGGACTACGAGCAGTACTTC.